The clone carrying this TCR beta chain was detected only once. Its antigen remains unknown. Healthy bone marrow donors supplied every sample. The PCR had 60 Vbeta and 13 Jbeta primers. Per the authors' pipeline: Roughly 12 million of tens of millions of unique TCR beta chains were shared, per a later count. TCRdb's table, derived via immunoSEQ multiplex PCR, lists solely in-frame clones and lacks some. The V and J calls and clone size were taken over from that table, and D and trimming were inferred from the DNA. The profile shows around 230,000 clones, nearly 80% of them singletons. The data were obtained in a study of cytomegalovirus exposure and HLA in healthy donors. Study outcomes and limitations: Most of the TCR beta V segments (in an earlier analysis) were productive either about 87% or about 30% of the time. Later findings reportedly placed an Asian-associated ancestry cluster below the roughly 690-donor mean for N-insertions.

The sequence was obtained from a male donor in good health and CMV-seronegative. Input material: PBMCs.

The CDR3 loop reads CASSGLAGGKGYGYTF. CDR3 DNA sequence: TGTGCCAGCAGTGGACTCGCAGGGGGAAAGGGCTATGGCTACACCTTC. The V call is TRBV6-1, the J call TRBJ1-2; TRBD1 matches at 7 bases. Per the germline V gene, CDR1 is MNHNS and CDR2 is SASEGT. V was clipped by 4 bases and J by 4 bases; unmatched bases: 12. This CDR3 has 16 residues.